The rows below give T cell receptor beta chains drawn from one sample of a study of T cells after yellow fever vaccination. TCRdb re-analysed the 5' RACE reads in MiXCR, keeping a single row per CDR3 protein. Among 250,000 or so distinct CDR3 sequences listed, more than 6.5% were seen once. The sequenced sample was CD4+ T cells sorted from PBMCs, obtained on the day of the yellow fever booster vaccination. The receptors were gathered from a man aged 25-40 years who received the YFV17D yellow fever vaccine. The CDR3 runs from the conserved cysteine through the conserved F or W. D genes are given only for firm matches. Part of the rows lack a size; the others show once, few, many or a class for expanded clones.

>TRBJ2-2|TRBV11-2|few|TRBD1
TGTGCCAGCAGACAGACAGGGGTAAACACCGGGGAGCTGTTTTTT
CASRQTGVNTGELFF
>TRBJ1-1|TRBV4-3|NA|NA
TGCGCCAGCAGTGCGGGGGCTACCTTGAACACTGAAGCTTTCTTT
CASSAGATLNTEAFF
>TRBJ1-1|TRBV4-3|NA|NA
TGCGCCAGCAGCCAAGAAAGGAGGGTTGAAGCTTTCTTT
CASSQERRVEAFF
>TRBJ1-6|TRBV4-3|many|NA
TGCGCCAGCAGCCAAGGGGGCGCGGGTAATTCACCCCTCCACTTT
CASSQGGAGNSPLHF
>TRBJ2-7|TRBV6-5|few|NA
TGTGCCAGCAGTTCCCCGGACTTAAACTACGAGCAGTACTTC
CASSSPDLNYEQYF
>TRBJ2-7|TRBV6-6|many|NA
TGTGCCAGCAGTAGACAGTCCCCCCACGAGCAGTACTTC
CASSRQSPHEQYF
>TRBJ2-6|TRBV29-1|few|TRBD2
TGCAGCGTCCTTCGGGGGGGCTCTTCGATTGGGGCCAACGTCCTGACTTTC
CSVLRGGSSIGANVLTF
>TRBJ2-5|TRBV5-5|NA|NA
TGTGCCAGCAGCCCCCTTGGTGTCCAGGGCGGGGAGACCCAGTACTTC
CASSPLGVQGGETQYF
>TRBJ2-7|TRBV29-1|NA|TRBD2
TGCAGCGTGGGGACTAGCGGGAACTACGAGCAGTACTTC
CSVGTSGNYEQYF
>TRBJ1-2|TRBV11-2|NA|NA
TGTGCCAGCAGCTTCTCTAGTATGAACTATGGCTACACCTTC
CASSFSSMNYGYTF
>TRBJ1-2|TRBV7-9|few|NA
TGTGCCAGCAGCTTAGATGAGGGACCGGGCGGCTACACCTTC
CASSLDEGPGGYTF